Sequencing of this TCR beta chain was carried out in a study of T cell changes during pregnancy in multiple sclerosis. V lost 1 base and J lost 8; bases outside the gene matches: 12. The CDR3 runs to 17 residues. CDR1 and CDR2 from the germline V gene are SGHNT and YYREEE (reference sequence). Sequenced by immunoSEQ multiplex PCR; TCRdb stores in-frame clones only, minus some. The sample records about 86,000 clones, around 93% being singletons. This TCR was recovered from a female donor in good health, enrolled as a control in a pregnancy study. The sample consisted of peripheral blood, taken in the first trimester of pregnancy. The genes are TRBV5-4 and TRBJ1-4, with TRBD1 matching over 9 bases. The CDR3 reads CASSLNPQDRGREKLFF. The CDR3 region has the DNA TGTGCCAGCAGCTTGAACCCCCAGGACAGGGGTCGGGAAAAACTGTTTTTT. Together with reference TRBV5-4 and TRBJ1-4, the CDR3 gives the full variable domain: ETGVTQSPTHLIKTRGQQVTLRCSSQSGHNTVSWYQQALGQGPQFIFQYYREEENGRGNFPPRFSGLQFPNYSSELNVNALELDDSALYLCASSLNPQDRGREKLFFGSGTQLSVL.